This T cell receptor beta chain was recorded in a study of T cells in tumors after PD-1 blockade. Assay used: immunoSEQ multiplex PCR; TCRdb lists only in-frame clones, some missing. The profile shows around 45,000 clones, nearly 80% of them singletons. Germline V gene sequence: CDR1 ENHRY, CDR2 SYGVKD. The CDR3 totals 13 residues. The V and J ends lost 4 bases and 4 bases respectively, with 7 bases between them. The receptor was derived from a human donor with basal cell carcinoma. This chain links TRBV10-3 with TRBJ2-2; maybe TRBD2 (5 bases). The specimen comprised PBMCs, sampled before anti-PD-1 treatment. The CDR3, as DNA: TGTGCCATCAGTGTTGCGGGCACCGGGGAGCTGTTTTTT. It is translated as CAISVAGTGELFF.